The 27 T cell receptor beta chains below come from one sample, sequenced in a study of regulatory T cells in long-lasting Graves disease. Investigators prepared the TCR beta libraries by applying iRepertoire HTBI primers and Arm-PCR of CDR3 regions. TCRdb reprocessed the multiplex PCR reads with MiXCR, giving one entry per CDR3 protein. This sample yields around 250,000 distinct CDR3 sequences, of which about 19% are seen a single time; more than 11% belongs to the top ten. Regarding time point: newly diagnosed GD, antithyroid drugs for less than 3 months. From RNA extracted from PBMCs, the TCR library was made. This specimen consisted of peripheral blood mononuclear cells (PBMCs), obtained at new diagnosis, from a patient treated with antithyroid drugs. These receptors were collected from a female donor with Graves disease.

Regarding this clonotype: With a much larger clone just one base away, this may be a read error. This chain uses TRBV4-3 with TRBJ2-7, with a possible D match to TRBD2 (6 bases). Germline CDR1 is LGHNA and CDR2 is YSLEER. V shed 4 bases and J shed 9 bases, with 19 bases lying between them. The CDR3 contains 14 residues. In DNA, the CDR3 is TGCGCCAGCAGCCCCGGGATTAGCGGATCCGGGCAGTACTTC. Its protein is CASSPGISGSGQYF.

This clonotype was seen repeatedly, ten times or more. This rearrangement joins TRBV7-9 to TRBJ2-3, with TRBD1 matching 9 bases. CDR1 SEHNR and CDR2 FQNEAQ come from the germline V gene (reference sequence). Losses at the gene ends were 7 bases for V and 2 bases for J; bases not matched to a gene: 7. The CDR3 runs 15 residues. The CDR3 loop is CASIPDRGNTDTQYF. For the CDR3, the DNA is TGTGCCAGCATCCCGGACAGGGGAAACACAGATACGCAGTATTTT.

For this clonotype: A read error is the likely source, as a far larger clone sits one nucleotide away. This chain connects TRBV5-1 to TRBJ2-1, with 9 bases identical to TRBD1. The CDR3 consists of 15 residues. Germline V gene lookup returns CDR1 SGHRS and CDR2 YFSETQ. The CDR3 nucleotides are TGTGCCAGCAGCTCGGAACAGGGGGCTTACAATGAGCAGTTCTTC. Its protein product is CASSSEQGAYNEQFF. The whole variable domain, remainder taken from reference TRBV5-1 and TRBJ2-1, is KAGVTQTPRYLIKTRGQQVTLSCSPISGHRSVSWYQQTPGQGLQFLFEYFSETQRNKGNFPGRFSGRQFSNSRSEMNVSTLELGDSALYLCASSSEQGAYNEQFFGPGTRLTVL.

This clonotype was found many times. The chain employs TRBV15 and TRBJ2-3, with a possible D match to TRBD1 (5 bases). Per the germline V gene, CDR1 is LNHNV and CDR2 is YYDKDF (reference sequence). CDR3 size: 15 residues. V lost 1 base to trimming and J lost 2 bases, with 10 bases between them. The CDR3 here is CATSRGTGVTDTQYF. The DNA of the CDR3 is TGTGCCACCAGCAGAGGTACAGGAGTCACAGATACGCAGTATTTT.

There are many counts of this clonotype. V usage is TRBV30 and J usage is TRBJ2-7; no clear D gene. Germline CDR1 reads GTSNPN; CDR2 reads SVGIG (reference sequence). The CDR3 is 12 residues long. Trimming removed 1 base at V and 4 bases at J, with 8 bases between. The CDR3 spells CAWSGAGYEQYF. The CDR3 coding sequence is TGTGCCTGGAGTGGTGCTGGGTACGAGCAGTACTTC.

This clonotype was recorded at least ten times. This chain uses TRBV7-2 with TRBJ1-6, with 7 bases that match TRBD1. Looked up from germline, CDR1 is SGHTA and CDR2 is FQGNSA. Trimming at V came to 5 bases and at J to 10 bases, leaving 8 bases not matched to a gene. The CDR3 sequence is 14 residues long. In DNA form, the CDR3 reads TGTGCCAGCAGCCAAGGGGGCGCGGGGTCACCCCTCCACTTT. Translating it yields CASSQGGAGSPLHF.

This clonotype was recorded at least ten times. V gene TRBV29-1 combines with J gene TRBJ1-1; D is unresolved. CDR1 SQVTM and CDR2 ANQGSEA come from the germline V gene. The V gene lost 4 bases and the J gene lost 2 bases, with 11 bases spanning the gap. CDR3 length: 13 amino acids. Here the CDR3 reads CSVVPDGNTEAFF. CDR3 DNA sequence: TGCAGCGTTGTTCCGGACGGCAACACTGAAGCTTTCTTT.

This clonotype was observed many times. V and J are TRBV7-2 and TRBJ1-2; tentatively, D is TRBD1 (6 bases). The CDR3 is made up of 13 amino acids. Trimming took off 5 bases at V and 3 bases at J, with 10 bases between the two ends. CDR1 is SGHTA and CDR2 is FQGNSA in the germline V gene. The CDR3 sequence: CASSRGGDYGYTF. The DNA of the CDR3 is TGTGCCAGCAGCCGAGGGGGAGACTATGGCTACACCTTC.

This clonotype was picked up many times. This chain joins TRBV30 and TRBJ1-1; the D gene is possibly TRBD1 (5 bases). The CDR3 runs to 14 residues. The germline V gene encodes CDR1 GTSNPN and CDR2 SVGIG (reference sequence). The V end lost 0 bases, the J end lost 1 base, and 9 bases lay between the germline ends. The CDR3 nucleotides are TGTGCCTGGAGTGTATTGGGGGGGAACACTGAAGCTTTCTTT. Translation gives CAWSVLGGNTEAFF.

This chain connects TRBV7-2 to TRBJ1-3; maybe TRBD1 (6 bases). CDR3 length: 15 residues. CDR1 is SGHTA, CDR2 FQGNSA, per germline. The V and J ends lost 5 bases and 0 bases respectively, with 11 bases between them. This CDR3 reads CASSKTGASGNTIYF. The CDR3 DNA reads as TGTGCCAGCAGCAAGACAGGCGCCTCTGGAAACACCATATATTTT. The variable domain in full, with the rest retrieved from reference TRBV7-2 and TRBJ1-3, is GAGVSQSPSNKVTEKGKDVELRCDPISGHTALYWYRQSLGQGLEFLIYFQGNSAPDKSGLPSDRFSAERTGGSVSTLTIQRTQQEDSAVYLCASSKTGASGNTIYFGEGSWLTVV.

This clonotype was recorded many times. The chain recombines TRBV29-1 with TRBJ2-1, with 7 nucleotides matching TRBD1. The J segment lost 6 bases and the V segment lost 2 bases, leaving 4 bases of the junction unmatched. The CDR3 length is 13 residues. Germline lookup yields CDR1 SQVTM and CDR2 ANQGSEA. The CDR3 loop is CSVEKDRTNEQFF. The DNA for the CDR3 is TGCAGCGTTGAAAAGGACAGGACCAATGAGCAGTTCTTC.

This clonotype was detected ten times or more. The rearrangement links TRBV6-5 to TRBJ1-1; D unresolved. The germline CDR1 and CDR2 sequences are MNHEY and SVGAGI. Trimming removed 2 bases at V and 0 bases at J, with 4 bases between. The CDR3 totals 13 residues. DNA for the CDR3: TGTGCCAGCAGTTACGCGGTGAACACTGAAGCTTTCTTT. Translating gives CASSYAVNTEAFF.

This clonotype was found many times. The chain combines TRBV12-3 or TRBV12-4 with TRBJ2-6, with 7 positions matching TRBD1. The CDR3 loop spans 14 amino acids. The J segment lost 2 bases and the V segment lost 5 bases, leaving 0 bases of the junction unmatched. The CDR3 DNA reads TGTGCCAGCAGTGACAGGGCTGGGGCCAACGTCCTGACTTTC. Its protein is CASSDRAGANVLTF.

This clonotype showed up many times. The V call is TRBV19, the J call TRBJ2-2; either TRBD1 or TRBD2 may fit D (5 bases each). The CDR3 totals 15 residues. V gave up 4 bases and J gave up 4 bases, with 13 bases separating them. CDR1 and CDR2 (germline): LNHDA, SQIVND (reference sequence). CDR3: CASSTLDGTTGELFF. DNA for the CDR3: TGTGCCAGTAGTACTTTAGATGGGACCACCGGGGAGCTGTTTTTT. The variable domain in full, completed from reference TRBV19 and TRBJ2-2, reads DGGITQSPKYLFRKEGQNVTLSCEQNLNHDAMYWYRQDPGQGLRLIYYSQIVNDFQKGDIAEGYSVSREKKESFPLTVTSAQKNPTAFYLCASSTLDGTTGELFFGEGSRLTVL.

In the case of this clonotype: At one of its ends the junction is not consistent with the germline gene, which may arise from a read error. V and J are TRBV15 and TRBJ2-6; D is ambiguous. Germline CDR1 and CDR2: LNHNV and YYDKDF (reference sequence). This CDR3 is 17 amino acids long. CDR3 in DNA: TGTGCCACCAGCAGTTTTCCACTGGTCTCTAGGGCCAACGTCCTGACTTTC. Its translation is CATSSFPLVSRANVLTF. The variable domain in full, with the rest retrieved from reference TRBV15 and TRBJ2-6, is DAMVIQNPRYQVTQFGKPVTLSCSQTLNHNVMYWYQQKSSQAPKLLFHYYDKDFNNEADTPDNFQSRRPNTSFCFLDIRSPGLGDTAMYLCATSSFPLVSRANVLTFGAGSRLTVL.

At least ten counts were recorded for this clonotype. V gene TRBV5-8 combines with J gene TRBJ1-1; weak D call: TRBD1 (6 bases). Germline values: CDR1 SGHTS, CDR2 YDEGEE. Trimming pared 5 bases from V and 6 bases from J, leaving 23 bases between. The CDR3 sequence is 16 residues long. The CDR3 reads CASRAYRERSGSEAFF. In DNA form, the CDR3 reads TGTGCCAGCAGGGCCTACAGGGAACGGAGTGGGTCTGAAGCTTTCTTT. The entire variable domain, with the rest obtained from reference TRBV5-8 and TRBJ1-1, is as follows: EAGVTQSPTHLIKTRGQQATLRCSPISGHTSVYWYQQALGLGLQFLLWYDEGEERNRGNFPPRFSGRQFPNYSSELNVNALELEDSALYLCASRAYRERSGSEAFFGQGTRLTVV.

This clonotype was detected ten times or more. V gene TRBV2 combines with J gene TRBJ2-3, with 8 nucleotides matching TRBD2. This CDR3 has 13 amino acids. Germline V gene lookup returns CDR1 SNHLY and CDR2 FYNNEI. The junction had 3 bases not matched to a gene; V was cut back by 6 bases and J by 4 bases. This chain's CDR3 is CASRTGLADTQYF. The CDR3 region has the DNA TGTGCCAGCAGGACGGGACTAGCAGATACGCAGTATTTT.

Details on this clonotype: At one end, the junction sequence differs from germline, possibly due to a read error. This rearrangement joins TRBV27 to TRBJ1-5; tentative D call: TRBD1 (6 bases). The CDR3 is 17 amino acids. The germline V gene encodes CDR1 MNHEY and CDR2 SMNVEV (reference sequence). CDR3 nucleotides: TGTGCCACCAGTGATTCTCGGACAGCTTATAGCAATCAGCCCCAGCATTTT. This encodes CATSDSRTAYSNQPQHF.

At least ten counts were recorded for this clonotype. This rearrangement joins TRBV20-1 to TRBJ2-1, with 7 nucleotides matching TRBD2. V was clipped by 5 bases and J by 0 bases; unmatched bases: 10. The CDR3 sequence is 16 residues long. Germline lookup yields CDR1 DFQATT and CDR2 SNEGSKA (reference sequence). In DNA form, the CDR3 reads TGCAGTGCTCGAGCTAGCGGTGGATACTCCTACAATGAGCAGTTCTTC. This codes for CSARASGGYSYNEQFF.

This clonotype was observed at least ten times. This chain links TRBV5-1 with TRBJ2-5; a weak D match, TRBD1 (6 bases). The V gene's germline CDR1 is SGHRS and CDR2 YFSETQ. With 0 bases removed from V and 4 bases from J, the gap between germline ends came to 10 bases. This CDR3 has 14 amino acids. Here the CDR3 reads CASSLEARGETQYF. The CDR3, as DNA: TGCGCCAGCAGCTTGGAGGCCAGGGGAGAGACCCAGTACTTC.

A few counts support this clonotype. The rearrangement uses TRBV10-2 and TRBJ2-1; 10 bases are a match to TRBD2. CDR1 is WSHSY and CDR2 is SAAADI in the germline V gene. The CDR3 sequence is 15 residues long. Trimming removed 5 bases from V and 7 bases from J; junction bases left unmatched: 8. The CDR3 DNA reads TGCGCCAGCAGTAGGATCGGACTAGCGGAAAATGAGCAGTTCTTC. As protein: CASSRIGLAENEQFF.

The gene calls are TRBV2 and TRBJ1-5, with TRBD1 matching 10 bases. Germline V gene lookup returns CDR1 SNHLY and CDR2 FYNNEI. The CDR3 runs to 14 residues. Trimming at V came to 7 bases and at J to 4 bases, leaving 4 bases not matched to a gene. CDR3 in amino acids: CASTGQGENQPQHF. The CDR3 DNA reads as TGTGCCAGCACCGGACAGGGGGAGAATCAGCCCCAGCATTTT.

Ten or more counts support this clonotype. V gene TRBV5-1 combines with J gene TRBJ2-1, with 11 bases that match TRBD2. The CDR3 is 14 amino acids. V lost 2 bases, J lost 9 bases, and 4 bases stayed unmatched. CDR1 and CDR2 (germline): SGHRS, YFSETQ. The CDR3 spells CASSLLAGEGEQFF. DNA of the CDR3: TGCGCCAGCAGCTTACTAGCGGGAGAGGGTGAGCAGTTCTTC. Looking up the rest from reference TRBV5-1 and TRBJ2-1 gives the full variable domain: KAGVTQTPRYLIKTRGQQVTLSCSPISGHRSVSWYQQTPGQGLQFLFEYFSETQRNKGNFPGRFSGRQFSNSRSEMNVSTLELGDSALYLCASSLLAGEGEQFFGPGTRLTVL.

V and J are TRBV7-2 and TRBJ2-1; TRBD1 might be the D (5 bases). Germline V CDR1 and CDR2: SGHTA, FQGNSA. Between the trimmed V and J ends, which lost 11 bases and 0 bases, there was a span of 11 bases. This CDR3 region has 13 residues. CDR3 coding DNA: TGTGCCTGTGACAGCCGCTCCTACAATGAGCAGTTCTTC. This codes for CACDSRSYNEQFF.

CDR3 sequence (DNA): TGTGCCTCACAAAGATTAGGGGGCGCGGGTGAAGCTTTCTTT. It specifies CASQRLGGAGEAFF. The chain recombines TRBV30 with TRBJ1-1; 7 positions match TRBD1. V was clipped by 7 bases and J by 7 bases; unmatched bases: 15. The CDR3 length is 14 residues. Germline CDR1 reads GTSNPN; CDR2 reads SVGIG (reference sequence).

This clonotype was observed a handful of times. This chain uses TRBV4-1 with TRBJ2-1, with 10 bases aligning to TRBD1. V lost 1 base to trimming and J lost 10 bases; unmatched junction nucleotides: 7. The germline CDR1 and CDR2 sequences are MGHRA and YSYEKL. The CDR3 extends over 15 amino acids. The CDR3 bases are TGCGCCAGCAGCCAAGGGACAGGGGGTGATCGCGAGCAGTTCTTC. Translating gives CASSQGTGGDREQFF.

The chain recombines TRBV20-1 with TRBJ2-7, with D perhaps assigned TRBD1 or TRBD2 (5 bases each). The germline V gene encodes CDR1 DFQATT and CDR2 SNEGSKA (reference sequence). Trimming took off 6 bases at V and 6 bases at J, with 24 bases between the two ends. The CDR3 loop spans 15 amino acids. DNA for the CDR3: TGCAGTGCCGAACAACCAAACTTGGGACGAGTCGAGCAGTACTTC. Residues: CSAEQPNLGRVEQYF.